The entry below gives a single TCR beta chain sequence along with its context. Its antigen is currently unknown. The data derive from a study of shared clonotypes between healthy human individuals. The naive CD8 subset, CD45RO-negative cells positively selected for CCR7, excluded terminally differentiated effector memory CD45RA+ cells. In replicate PCRs of sorted subsets, 150 to 200 ng DNA, approximately 30,000 T cell genomes, was used. Only in-frame clones appear in the TCRdb table, and some are missing; sequencing was by immunoSEQ multiplex PCR. The sample contains around 600,000 clones, about 98% of which appear only once. Study-wide findings and caveats: Shared clonotypes: about 5.3% naive CD4, around 3.5% naive CD8, 2.3% memory CD4, 0.4% to 0.45% memory CD8. Blood was the sole source, and tissue repertoires probably differ.

The CDR3 covers 12 residues. The germline V gene has CDR1 MGHDK and CDR2 SYGVNS. Trimming shortened V by 6 bases and J by 8 bases, and 13 bases separated the two germline ends. Sequenced input: naive CD8+ T cells sorted from blood. The V call is TRBV25-1, the J call TRBJ1-2; D perhaps matches TRBD1 (6 bases). This clonotype was obtained from a man aged 25-45 years in good health. The CDR3 bases are TGTGCCAGCAGCAGGGGCCTAGAAGGCTACACCTTC. This gives the protein CASSRGLEGYTF.